Listed below are T cell receptor beta chains from one sample, sequenced in a study of Graves' ophthalmopathy and Graves' hyperthyroidism. TCRdb redid the calling of the multiplex PCR reads with MiXCR, one entry per CDR3 protein. Among under 350,000 distinct CDR3 sequences, roughly a sixth were seen once, and the ten largest hold about 12%. Sequencing input: peripheral blood. The receptors were sampled from an adult man with Graves' ophthalmopathy. CDR3s include the opening cysteine and the closing phenylalanine or tryptophan. D genes are given only for firm matches.

cdr3_aa	v_call	j_call	d_call
CASSRGTGDDEQYF	TRBV6-5	TRBJ2-7	TRBD1
CASSESAGHYGYSPLHF	TRBV10-2	TRBJ1-6	NA
CASSFQGGSYEQYF	TRBV12-3/TRBV12-4	TRBJ2-7	TRBD2
CSARERGTPGNTEAFF	TRBV20-1	TRBJ1-1	NA
CASSYSAGNWNYGYTF	TRBV6-5	TRBJ1-2	NA
CASSTTQRRGLYGYTF	TRBV19	TRBJ1-2	NA
CASTDMGQGSYEQYF	TRBV12-3/TRBV12-4	TRBJ2-7	TRBD1
CASREDNYGYTF	TRBV6-2/TRBV6-3	TRBJ1-2	NA
CASSLYPAETQYF	TRBV7-2	TRBJ2-5	NA
CASSLGLQASTDTQYF	TRBV7-2	TRBJ2-3	NA
CASSGTSGRVVTGELFF	TRBV2	TRBJ2-2	TRBD2
CASSTKGNTEAFF	TRBV10-2	TRBJ1-1	NA
CASSKGQGPSYEQYF	TRBV19	TRBJ2-7	TRBD1
CASGGIAFPEQYF	TRBV27	TRBJ2-7	NA
CASSYSTQGDEQYF	TRBV6-2/TRBV6-3	TRBJ2-7	NA
CASSIHSNQPQHF	TRBV27	TRBJ1-5	NA
CASSLGLAGDLYEQYF	TRBV12-3/TRBV12-4	TRBJ2-7	TRBD2
CASSPQTGEANVLTF	TRBV7-2	TRBJ2-6	TRBD1
CASSPQTGYTF	TRBV9	TRBJ1-2	NA
CAWSPDEVTEAFF	TRBV30	TRBJ1-1	NA
CSASPVGSTQETQYF	TRBV20-1	TRBJ2-5	NA
CATSDVQLEETQYF	TRBV24-1	TRBJ2-5	NA
CASSKQVEETQYF	TRBV13	TRBJ2-5	NA
CATSRNRVSTDTQYF	TRBV15	TRBJ2-3	NA
CASSLPGKYVNTEAFF	TRBV5-1	TRBJ1-1	NA
CASSSGQGGADGYTF	TRBV5-1	TRBJ1-2	TRBD1
CASSRGQSGANVLTF	TRBV4-3	TRBJ2-6	TRBD1
CAISDGGQETQYF	TRBV10-3	TRBJ2-5	NA
CASSQTRTGVYGQPQHF	TRBV4-3	TRBJ1-5	TRBD1
CSAEREDYEQYF	TRBV20-1	TRBJ2-7	TRBD2
CASSVGRRDSRYGYTF	TRBV2	TRBJ1-2	NA
CASRTTGSPLHF	TRBV7-8	TRBJ1-6	TRBD1
CASSQVLSPYSNQPQHF	TRBV4-1	TRBJ1-5	NA
CSVEVTGPRYEQYF	TRBV29-1	TRBJ2-7	NA
CASSSFGTAYEQYF	TRBV12-3/TRBV12-4	TRBJ2-7	NA
CAISETSGTYEQYF	TRBV10-3	TRBJ2-7	TRBD2
CASSLGTSLSNTEAFF	TRBV28	TRBJ1-1	NA
CATTANTEAFF	TRBV6-1	TRBJ1-1	NA
CASSLTSGRAGETQYF	TRBV6-2/TRBV6-3	TRBJ2-5	TRBD2
CSASTAGPYEQYF	TRBV20-1	TRBJ2-7	NA
CASSQEPDRNFGSPLHF	TRBV4-1	TRBJ1-6	TRBD1
CATSRDRRQTGGYSPLHF	TRBV15	TRBJ1-6	TRBD1
CASRLSQGSEAFF	TRBV6-5	TRBJ1-1	NA
CASNLPETYEQYF	TRBV2	TRBJ2-7	NA
CASSSRRGRETQYF	TRBV7-9	TRBJ2-5	NA
CASSLGTLTGAAFF	TRBV7-9	TRBJ1-1	TRBD1
CASSFRDRRSYEQYF	TRBV12-3/TRBV12-4	TRBJ2-7	TRBD1
CASSYSGSPLHF	TRBV6-2/TRBV6-3	TRBJ1-6	NA
CASSPAQGADSPLHF	TRBV6-1	TRBJ1-6	NA
CASKGTAFNQPQHF	TRBV19	TRBJ1-5	TRBD1
CASSRGVFSQPQHF	TRBV6-1	TRBJ1-5	NA
CANTRRDSQETQYF	TRBV28	TRBJ2-5	TRBD1
CSATGTNYEQYF	TRBV20-1	TRBJ2-7	NA
CASSLSWGYIGELFF	TRBV5-1	TRBJ2-2	NA
CSARVWGATYEQYF	TRBV20-1	TRBJ2-7	NA